Below are 28 T cell receptor beta chains sequenced from a single sample in a study of blood T cells in healthy people across ages (dated by TCRdb to between 2015 and 2016). Receptor amplification or capture employed 5' RACE. For sequencing, an Illumina HiSeq 2500 was employed. The second PCR ran for roughly 7 to 11 cycles and used a J-beta primer mix along with a sample-barcoded 5' primer. The raw public reads went through TCRdb reprocessing: fastp at Q25, MiXCR clone calling, in-frame beta chains kept. Here each entry gathers all rows of one CDR3 protein and keeps the most common genes and DNA. The sample profile shows roughly 1,300,000 distinct CDR3 sequences; roughly 64% of them were found once. Jointly, the top ten make up over 6.5% of the sample. Sequenced material: blood. These receptors all come from a man aged 18 to 30 in good health.

This clonotype was counted between two and nine times. The V gene is TRBV3-1, the J gene TRBJ2-4, with D perhaps matching TRBD2 (5 bases). The V end lost 1 base, the J end lost 13 bases, and 8 bases lay between the germline ends. The CDR3 contains 11 residues. Germline CDR1 is LGHDT and CDR2 is YNNKEL (reference sequence). The CDR3 protein is CASSQGTGQYF. The CDR3 coding sequence is TGTGCCAGCAGCCAAGGGACGGGACAGTACTTC.

The chain couples TRBV5-1 to TRBJ2-4; 10 bases line up with TRBD1. In germline, CDR1 is SGHRS, CDR2 YFSETQ. This CDR3 has 15 amino acids. Germline trimming cut 0 bases from V and 7 bases from J; bases unmatched to any gene: 4. This CDR3 is CASSLETGGINIQYF. CDR3 DNA: TGCGCCAGCAGCTTGGAGACAGGGGGCATTAACATTCAGTACTTC.

This rearrangement joins TRBV15 to TRBJ2-5; either TRBD1 or TRBD2 may supply D (5 bases each). Trimming removed 3 bases at V and 4 bases at J, with 15 bases between. This CDR3 is built from 15 residues. CDR1 and CDR2 (germline): LNHNV, YYDKDF (reference sequence). The CDR3, as DNA: TGTGCCACCAGCAGTCCCGGGGACCTGGGAGAGACCCAGTACTTC. Its translation is CATSSPGDLGETQYF.

This clonotype was counted between two and nine times. J is TRBJ2-5 and V is TRBV28; 11 bases agree with TRBD1. This CDR3 has 14 residues. Germline CDR1 MDHEN, CDR2 SYDVKM. The V segment lost 6 bases and the J segment 3 bases; nucleotides outside the gene matches: 3. The CDR3 DNA reads TGTGCCAGCAGCCCGGGACAGGGGGAAGAGACCCAGTACTTC. Encoded protein: CASSPGQGEETQYF. The full variable domain, completed using reference TRBV28 and TRBJ2-5, is DVKVTQSSRYLVKRTGEKVFLECVQDMDHENMFWYRQDPGLGLRLIYFSYDVKMKEKGDIPEGYSVSREKKERFSLILESASTNQTSMYLCASSPGQGEETQYFGPGTRLLVL.

The chain carries TRBV20-1 and TRBJ1-4, with D possibly TRBD1 on 6 matching bases. The V end was cut by 6 bases, the J end by 3 bases, with 17 bases between. CDR1 and CDR2 (germline): DFQATT, SNEGSKA (reference sequence). CDR3 length: 15 residues. CDR3 bases: TGCAGTGCCAGGGACATGGGAGGCGCTAATGAAAAACTGTTTTTT. Amino acid sequence: CSARDMGGANEKLFF.

The CDR3 reads CSRSRASVKNEQYF. CDR3 in DNA: TGCAGTCGGTCTCGGGCTAGCGTTAAGAATGAGCAGTACTTC. V gene TRBV20-1 combines with J gene TRBJ2-5; possibly TRBD2 for D (6 bases). Germline V gene sequence: CDR1 DFQATT, CDR2 SNEGSKA (reference sequence). V was clipped by 8 bases and J by 11 bases, with 27 bases between them. The CDR3 covers 14 residues.

The chain joins TRBV7-3 to TRBJ1-2; D uncertain. The germline CDR1 and CDR2 sequences are SGHTA and FQGTGA. The CDR3 loop spans 16 amino acids. Trimming took 0 bases from V and 3 from J, leaving 14 bases between them. CDR3 region: CASSLTGPPEHYGYTF. Here the CDR3 DNA reads TGTGCCAGCAGCTTAACCGGACCTCCGGAGCACTATGGCTACACCTTC.

This clonotype was counted at least ten times. The chain recombines TRBV12-3 or TRBV12-4 with TRBJ1-4; no definite D call. V was clipped by 3 bases and J by 7 bases, with 9 bases between them. This CDR3 has 13 amino acids. The CDR3 DNA reads as TGTGCCAGCAGTTTCTCCCACGGTGAAAAACTGTTTTTT. The encoded protein is CASSFSHGEKLFF.

With regard to this clonotype: One junction end does not reproduce the germline sequence, and a read error may be involved. The chain carries TRBV6-6 and TRBJ1-2; 8 bases match TRBD1. Germline CDR1 is MNHNY and CDR2 is SVGAGI (reference sequence). The CDR3 is made up of 14 amino acids. The CDR3 sequence is CASRGQAVNYGCTF. CDR3 sequence (DNA): TGTGCCAGCAGGGGACAGGCCGTTAACTATGGCTGCACCTTC.

The rearrangement joins TRBV6-2 or TRBV6-3 to TRBJ2-3; the D gene could be TRBD1 or TRBD2 (6 bases each). V shed 7 bases and J shed 0 bases, with 17 bases lying between them. There are 16 residues in the CDR3. In germline, CDR1 is MNHEY, CDR2 SVGEGT. Here the CDR3 reads CASTSWRGLSTDTQYF. The CDR3 DNA reads as TGTGCCAGCACGTCTTGGAGGGGGTTAAGCACAGATACGCAGTATTTT.

With regard to this clonotype: A read error may account for a junction end that differs from germline. The CDR3 loop reads CTSSSIEGSHEQYF. CDR3 DNA sequence: TGTACCAGCAGTTCGATCGAGGGTAGCCACGAGCAGTACTTC. The rearrangement links TRBV28 to TRBJ2-7; the D gene is possibly TRBD2 (5 bases). The CDR3 extends over 14 amino acids. Germline V lookup: CDR1 MDHEN, CDR2 SYDVKM.

The CDR3 DNA is TGCAGTGCTAGAGATGTACTTTTCTATGGCTACACCTTC. It codes for CSARDVLFYGYTF. The genes are TRBV20-1 and TRBJ1-2; D is unresolved. The CDR3 is made up of 13 amino acids. Trimming took off 0 bases at V and 4 bases at J, with 9 bases between the two ends. Per the germline V gene, CDR1 is DFQATT and CDR2 is SNEGSKA (reference sequence).

The CDR3 region is CASSWPGMEGYEQYF. CDR3 in DNA: TGTGCCAGCAGTTGGCCCGGGATGGAGGGCTACGAGCAGTACTTC. The chain combines TRBV6-2 or TRBV6-3 with TRBJ2-7; D may be TRBD2 (6 bases). Trimming stripped 4 bases from V and 3 bases from J, with 16 bases between. There are 15 residues in the CDR3. Germline V gene sequence: CDR1 MNHEY, CDR2 SVGEGT.

With respect to this clonotype: A read error may produce the germline difference seen at one junction end. This rearrangement joins TRBV7-2 to TRBJ2-5; D is unclear. Per germline, CDR1 SGHTA and CDR2 FQGNSA. CDR3 size: 15 residues. The CDR3 sequence is CASWFEFTDQETQYF. CDR3 in DNA: TGTGCCAGCTGGTTCGAGTTTACAGACCAGGAGACCCAGTACTTC.

This clonotype was counted only a few times. J is TRBJ1-2 and V is TRBV28; D is unclear. The CDR3 spans 14 residues. V was pared by 1 base and J by 5 bases, with 11 bases between. Germline V CDR1 and CDR2: MDHEN, SYDVKM. CDR3 coding DNA: TGTGCCAGCAGTTTATACCCACCATCATATGGCTACACCTTC. Amino acids: CASSLYPPSYGYTF.

The gene calls are TRBV6-6 and TRBJ2-3, with unresolved D. The CDR3 has 15 residues. CDR1 is MNHNY and CDR2 is SVGAGI in the germline V gene (reference sequence). Trimming took 6 bases from V and 2 from J, leaving 15 bases between them. CDR3 DNA: TGTGCCAGCAGACCGGGCCCTCATCCCACAGATACGCAGTATTTT. Its protein product is CASRPGPHPTDTQYF.

The J gene is TRBJ1-1, the V gene TRBV29-1; D is unclear. This CDR3 spans 14 amino acids. The ends were cut back, 3 bases at V and 5 bases at J, with 16 bases in the middle. Per the germline V gene, CDR1 is SQVTM and CDR2 is ANQGSEA. The CDR3 DNA reads TGCAGCGTTGATTGGGCAGGTTTCATGACTGAAGCTTTCTTT. Protein: CSVDWAGFMTEAFF.

On this clonotype: The junction does not match germline at one end; this may be a read error. The chain couples TRBV7-6 to TRBJ2-5, with 14 bases fitting TRBD2. This CDR3 comprises 18 residues. Per germline, CDR1 SGHVS and CDR2 FNYEAQ. The CDR3 DNA is TGTGCCAGCAGCTTAGCGGGGACTAGCGGGAGTGGGCAAGAAACCCAGTACTTC. This sequence encodes CASSLAGTSGSGQETQYF.

The rearrangement links TRBV10-3 to TRBJ2-4; tentative D call: TRBD1 (6 bases). The closer fit of TRBJ2-7 to the DNA end suggests the J call may be wrong. This CDR3 is built from 13 residues. CDR1 is ENHRY, CDR2 SYGVKD, per germline. The DNA of the CDR3 is TGTGCCATCAGTGGGGACAAGGACTACGAGCAGTACTTC. It codes for CAISGDKDYEQYF.

The chain is built from TRBV3-1 and TRBJ1-1; D not certain. V lost 2 bases to trimming and J lost 7 bases, with 23 bases between them. There are 17 residues in the CDR3. Germline V lookup: CDR1 LGHDT, CDR2 YNNKEL (reference sequence). The CDR3: CASSQSRFLIPGVEAFF. For the CDR3, the DNA is TGTGCCAGCAGCCAATCACGTTTCCTGATACCCGGAGTTGAAGCTTTCTTT.

This rearrangement joins TRBV7-9 to TRBJ2-7; no clear D. V was trimmed by 5 bases and J by 0 bases, leaving 11 bases between them. This CDR3 spans 14 amino acids. Per germline, CDR1 SEHNR and CDR2 FQNEAQ (reference sequence). For the CDR3, the DNA is TGTGCCAGCAGCGGTACAGACAACTCCTACGAGCAGTACTTC. It is translated as CASSGTDNSYEQYF.

Worth noting for this clonotype: This clone may be a read error of a much larger clone one base away. J is TRBJ2-7 and V is TRBV7-9; D is possibly TRBD1 (6 bases). Germline V gene lookup returns CDR1 SEHNR and CDR2 FQNEAQ (reference sequence). The CDR3 extends over 15 amino acids. Written as DNA, the CDR3 is TGTGCCGGCAGCTTAGGGGGTTCTGGAACCTACGAGCAGTACTTC. It translates to CAGSLGGSGTYEQYF.

This clonotype was recorded a few times. The chain combines TRBV7-9 with TRBJ1-6; D is unclear. V lost 0 bases, J lost 14 bases, and 8 bases lay in between. Per germline, CDR1 SEHNR and CDR2 FQNEAQ (reference sequence). The CDR3 runs 12 residues. Written as DNA, the CDR3 is TGTGCCAGCAGCTTAGCTATGGGGACCCTCCACTTT. This codes for CASSLAMGTLHF. The complete variable domain, with remaining parts taken from reference TRBV7-9 and TRBJ1-6, reads DTGVSQNPRHKITKRGQNVTFRCDPISEHNRLYWYRQTLGQGPEFLTYFQNEAQLEKSRLLSDRFSAERPKGSFSTLEIQRTEQGDSAMYLCASSLAMGTLHFGNGTRLTVT.

This clonotype came up a few times. This sequence joins TRBV6-6 and TRBJ2-5; TRBD2 might be the D (5 bases). Trimming shortened V by 2 bases and J by 9 bases, and 7 bases separated the two germline ends. Germline assignment: CDR1 MNHNY and CDR2 SVGAGI (reference sequence). The CDR3 length is 11 residues. The CDR3 DNA reads as TGTGCCAGCAGTTACGAGGAGGCCCAGTACTTC. Translated: CASSYEEAQYF.

This clonotype came up a few times. The junction differs from germline at one of its ends, possibly a read error. The chain employs TRBV20-1 and TRBJ2-5, with D possibly called TRBD1 or TRBD2 (5 bases each). The CDR3 totals 14 residues. CDR1 is DFQATT, CDR2 SNEGSKA, per germline (reference sequence). CDR3 sequence reads: CSARWGRNQETQYF. The CDR3 region has the DNA TGCAGTGCTAGATGGGGGAGAAACCAGGAGACCCAGTACTTC.

The chain couples TRBV3-1 to TRBJ2-3, with 13 bases lining up with TRBD2. This CDR3 comprises 19 residues. CDR1 is LGHDT and CDR2 is YNNKEL in the germline V gene (reference sequence). V gave up 3 bases and J gave up 0 bases; unmatched junction bases: 9. CDR3 DNA sequence: TGTGCCAGCAGCCACCTGGGACTAGCGGGGACCTCTAGCACAGATACGCAGTATTTT. The encoded protein is CASSHLGLAGTSSTDTQYF.

The rearrangement links TRBV19 to TRBJ2-2, with D maybe TRBD1 (6 bases). This CDR3 is 14 amino acids long. The V end was cut by 8 bases, the J end by 4 bases, with 14 bases between. Germline V gives CDR1 LNHDA, CDR2 SQIVND (reference sequence). The CDR3 protein is CASSRGASTGELFF. CDR3 coding DNA: TGTGCCAGTTCCAGGGGCGCGAGCACCGGGGAGCTGTTTTTT.

The table lists this clonotype with a few counts. CDR3 loop: CASSLPGRVRDTQYF. The CDR3 nucleotides are TGTGCCAGCAGCTTACCCGGGAGGGTGAGAGATACGCAGTATTTT. The chain links TRBV7-9 to TRBJ2-3; the match to TRBD2 covers 8 bases. The CDR3 contains 15 residues. With 2 bases clipped from V and 5 bases from J, the junction kept 6 bases outside the gene matches. Germline CDR1 reads SEHNR; CDR2 reads FQNEAQ (reference sequence).